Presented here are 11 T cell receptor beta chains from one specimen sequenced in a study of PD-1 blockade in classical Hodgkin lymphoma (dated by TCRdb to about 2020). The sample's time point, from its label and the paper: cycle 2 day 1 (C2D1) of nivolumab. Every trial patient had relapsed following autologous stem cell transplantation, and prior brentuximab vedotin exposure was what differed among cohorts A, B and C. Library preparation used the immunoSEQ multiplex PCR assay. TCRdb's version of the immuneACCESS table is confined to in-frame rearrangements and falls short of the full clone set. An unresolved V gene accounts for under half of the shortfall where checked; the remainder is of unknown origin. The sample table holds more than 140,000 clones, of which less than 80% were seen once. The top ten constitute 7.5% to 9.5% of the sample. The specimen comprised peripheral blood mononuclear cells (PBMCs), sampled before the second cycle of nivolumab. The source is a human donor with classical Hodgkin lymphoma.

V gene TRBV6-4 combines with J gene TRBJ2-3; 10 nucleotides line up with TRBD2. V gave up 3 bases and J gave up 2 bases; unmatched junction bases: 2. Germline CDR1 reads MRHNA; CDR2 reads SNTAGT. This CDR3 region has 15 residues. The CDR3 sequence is CASSESGGATDTQYF. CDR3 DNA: TGTGCCAGCAGTGAAAGCGGGGGGGCCACAGATACGCAGTATTTT.

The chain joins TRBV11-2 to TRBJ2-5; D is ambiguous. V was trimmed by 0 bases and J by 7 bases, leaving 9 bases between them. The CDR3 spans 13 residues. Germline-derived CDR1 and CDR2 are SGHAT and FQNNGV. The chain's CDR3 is CASSLDPRGTQYF. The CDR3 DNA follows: TGTGCCAGCAGCTTAGACCCCCGTGGGACCCAGTACTTC. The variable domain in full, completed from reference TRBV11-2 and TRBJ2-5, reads EAGVAQSPRYKIIEKRQSVAFWCNPISGHATLYWYQQILGQGPKLLIQFQNNGVVDDSQLPKDRFSAERLKGVDSTLKIQPAKLEDSAVYLCASSLDPRGTQYFGPGTRLLVL.

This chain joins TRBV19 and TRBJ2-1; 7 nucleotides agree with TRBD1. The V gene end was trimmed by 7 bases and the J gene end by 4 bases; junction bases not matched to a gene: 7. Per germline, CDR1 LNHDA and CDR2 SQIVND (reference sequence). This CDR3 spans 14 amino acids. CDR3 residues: CASTRGQLYNEQFF. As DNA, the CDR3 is TGTGCCAGTACTAGGGGACAGCTTTACAATGAGCAGTTCTTC.

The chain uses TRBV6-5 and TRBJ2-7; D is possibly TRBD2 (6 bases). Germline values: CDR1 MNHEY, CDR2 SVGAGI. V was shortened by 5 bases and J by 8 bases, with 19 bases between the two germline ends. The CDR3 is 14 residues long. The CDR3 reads CASSPLGEVRKQYF. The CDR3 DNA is TGTGCCAGCAGTCCGCTGGGGGAGGTGAGAAAGCAGTACTTC.

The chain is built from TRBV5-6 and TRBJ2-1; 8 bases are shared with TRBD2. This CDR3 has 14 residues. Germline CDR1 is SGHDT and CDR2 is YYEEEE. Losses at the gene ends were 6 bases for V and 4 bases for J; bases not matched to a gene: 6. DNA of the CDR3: TGTGCCAGCAAGCGACTAGCGTATTACAATGAGCAGTTCTTC. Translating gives CASKRLAYYNEQFF.

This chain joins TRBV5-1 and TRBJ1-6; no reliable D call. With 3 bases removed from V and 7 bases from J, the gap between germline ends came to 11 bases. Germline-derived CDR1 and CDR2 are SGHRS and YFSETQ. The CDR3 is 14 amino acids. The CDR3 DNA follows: TGCGCCAGCAGCTGGCCTGACAAGAATTCACCCCTCCACTTT. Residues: CASSWPDKNSPLHF. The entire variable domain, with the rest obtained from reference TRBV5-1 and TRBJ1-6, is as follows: KAGVTQTPRYLIKTRGQQVTLSCSPISGHRSVSWYQQTPGQGLQFLFEYFSETQRNKGNFPGRFSGRQFSNSRSEMNVSTLELGDSALYLCASSWPDKNSPLHFGNGTRLTVT.

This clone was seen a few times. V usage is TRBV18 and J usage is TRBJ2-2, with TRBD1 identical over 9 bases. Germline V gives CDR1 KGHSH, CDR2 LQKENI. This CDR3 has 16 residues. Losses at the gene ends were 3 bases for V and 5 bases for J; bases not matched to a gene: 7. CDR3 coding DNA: TGTGCCAGCTCACCCTCGACAGGGGGTAGGACCGGGGAGCTGTTTTTT. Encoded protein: CASSPSTGGRTGELFF. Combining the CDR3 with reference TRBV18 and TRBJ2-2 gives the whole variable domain NAGVMQNPRHLVRRRGQEARLRCSPMKGHSHVYWYRQLPEEGLKFMVYLQKENIIDESGMPKERFSAEFPKEGPSILRIQQVVRGDSAAYFCASSPSTGGRTGELFFGEGSRLTVL.

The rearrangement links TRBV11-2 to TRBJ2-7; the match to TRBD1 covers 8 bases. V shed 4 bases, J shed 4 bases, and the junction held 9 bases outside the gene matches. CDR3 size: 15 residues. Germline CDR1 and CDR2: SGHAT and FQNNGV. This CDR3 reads CASSSLTGVGYEQYF. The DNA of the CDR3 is TGTGCCAGCAGCTCATTGACAGGGGTGGGATACGAGCAGTACTTC.

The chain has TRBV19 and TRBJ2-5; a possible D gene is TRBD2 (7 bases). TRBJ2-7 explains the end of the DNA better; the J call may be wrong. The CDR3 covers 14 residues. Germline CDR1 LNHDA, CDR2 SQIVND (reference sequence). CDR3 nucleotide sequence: TGTGCCAGTAGTACAGGCGGGGGCCGCTACGAGCAGTACTTC. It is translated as CASSTGGGRYEQYF.

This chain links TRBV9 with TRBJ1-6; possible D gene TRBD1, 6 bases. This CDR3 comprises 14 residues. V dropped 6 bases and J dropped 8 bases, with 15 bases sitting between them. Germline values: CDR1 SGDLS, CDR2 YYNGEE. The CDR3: CASTSGDKYSPLHF. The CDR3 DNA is TGTGCCAGCACCTCGGGGGACAAGTATTCACCCCTCCACTTT. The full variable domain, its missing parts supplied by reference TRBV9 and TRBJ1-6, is DSGVTQTPKHLITATGQRVTLRCSPRSGDLSVYWYQQSLDQGLQFLIQYYNGEERAKGNILERFSAQQFPDLHSELNLSSLELGDSALYFCASTSGDKYSPLHFGNGTRLTVT.

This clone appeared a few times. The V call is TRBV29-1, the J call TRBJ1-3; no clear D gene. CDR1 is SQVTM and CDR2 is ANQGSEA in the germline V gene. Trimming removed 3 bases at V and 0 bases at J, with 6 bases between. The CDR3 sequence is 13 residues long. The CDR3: CSVERFSGNTIYF. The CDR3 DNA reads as TGCAGCGTTGAGCGGTTCTCTGGAAACACCATATATTTT.